This note documents a single T cell receptor (beta chain) sequence. This sample is drawn from a study of siplizumab effects on memory and regulatory T cells. The germline V gene has CDR1 MDHEN and CDR2 SYDVKM. There are 15 residues in the CDR3. The V end was cut by 10 bases, the J end by 0 bases, with 16 bases between. The assay was immunoSEQ multiplex PCR, and TCRdb's table has in-frame clones only and misses some. The sample contains around 100,000 clones, 94% of which appear only once. V and J are TRBV28 and TRBJ1-5, with D unresolved. Specimen: non-Treg CD4+ T cells sorted from blood. This clonotype was obtained from a human donor in good health. The DNA for the CDR3 is TGTGCCACCTTTGCTACAAAATATAGCAATCAGCCCCAGCATTTT. Residues: CATFATKYSNQPQHF.